This passage covers 18 T cell receptor beta chains from one sample sequenced in a study of Tregs in tolerant kidney transplant recipients. The table came from immunoSEQ multiplex PCR; TCRdb's copy has only in-frame clones and leaves some out. The data show 65,000 or so clones, over 75% seen once. Related graft donors supplied nonmyeloablative bone marrow transplants, and mixed chimerism was transient. The material was CD4+ T cells from blood (PBMCs), obtained 6 months after the transplant. These TCRs come from a human patient who received a combined kidney and bone marrow transplant. Some T cells may be supplied by the graft donor.

This clone was seen once. The CDR3 reads CASSLALTGDYEQYF. The DNA of the CDR3 is TGCGCCAGCAGCTTGGCCCTAACCGGGGACTACGAGCAGTACTTC. This chain connects TRBV5-1 to TRBJ2-7; tentatively, D is TRBD2 (5 bases). Trimming took 0 bases from V and 3 from J, leaving 13 bases between them. CDR1 and CDR2 from the germline V gene are SGHRS and YFSETQ. CDR3 length: 15 residues.

The chain joins TRBV6-1 to TRBJ2-1; no clear D gene. The CDR3 runs to 14 residues. Germline CDR1 reads MNHNS; CDR2 reads SASEGT. V shed 5 bases and J shed 9 bases, with 17 bases lying between them. The CDR3 spells CASSISGPPTEQFF. CDR3 coding DNA: TGTGCCAGCAGTATATCAGGCCCGCCGACTGAGCAGTTCTTC.

This clone was detected once. V usage is TRBV2 and J usage is TRBJ2-7; TRBD1 matches 11 bases. The germline CDR1 and CDR2 sequences are SNHLY and FYNNEI. The CDR3 spans 14 residues. V lost 6 bases to trimming and J lost 4 bases; unmatched junction nucleotides: 5. The CDR3 here is CASRLGQGAYEQYF. For the CDR3, the DNA is TGTGCCAGCAGACTCGGACAGGGGGCTTACGAGCAGTACTTC.

The genes are TRBV19 and TRBJ1-5; D remains unclear. This CDR3 comprises 15 residues. The germline V gene has CDR1 LNHDA and CDR2 SQIVND (reference sequence). V lost 3 bases to trimming and J lost 2 bases, with 11 bases between them. CDR3: CASSILQDGNQPQHF. The CDR3 DNA sequence: TGTGCCAGTAGTATTTTGCAGGATGGCAATCAGCCCCAGCATTTT.

The chain is built from TRBV19 and TRBJ1-5; a possible D gene is TRBD1 (6 bases). CDR3 length equals 16 residues. V lost 3 bases and J 7 bases, leaving 19 bases between the germline ends. The germline V gene encodes CDR1 LNHDA and CDR2 SQIVND (reference sequence). Here the CDR3 reads CASSISTGKSLQPQHF. DNA of the CDR3: TGTGCCAGTAGTATTAGCACAGGGAAATCCCTGCAGCCCCAGCATTTT.

This sequence joins TRBV30 and TRBJ1-6, with D unclear. The V end was cut by 0 bases, the J end by 0 bases, with 9 bases between. The CDR3 has 16 residues. Per germline, CDR1 GTSNPN and CDR2 SVGIG (reference sequence). The CDR3 region is CAWSVKFSSYNSPLHF. The CDR3 coding sequence is TGTGCCTGGAGTGTGAAATTCAGCTCCTATAATTCACCCCTCCACTTT.

V gene TRBV6-5 combines with J gene TRBJ1-2, with 10 bases identical to TRBD1. From germline, CDR1 is MNHEY and CDR2 SVGAGI. J lost 4 bases, V lost 6 bases, and 8 bases had no gene match. The CDR3 loop spans 15 amino acids. CDR3: CASRQMGQGSYGYTF. The CDR3, as DNA: TGTGCCAGCAGACAAATGGGACAGGGGTCCTATGGCTACACCTTC.

The chain combines TRBV4-2 with TRBJ2-1; 9 nucleotides line up with TRBD2. V lost 9 bases, J lost 5 bases, and 11 bases stayed unmatched. This CDR3 is built from 15 residues. Per the germline V gene, CDR1 is LGHNA and CDR2 is YNFKEQ. DNA for the CDR3: TGTGCCAGTGAGCGGGAGGCACGCCAACACAATGAGCAGTTCTTC. Protein sequence: CASEREARQHNEQFF.

The chain uses TRBV28 and TRBJ1-1; D is undetermined. The CDR3 loop spans 14 amino acids. In germline, CDR1 is MDHEN, CDR2 SYDVKM. Trimming stripped 5 bases from V and 3 bases from J, with 13 bases between. This CDR3 is CASSPQWWYTEAFF. In nucleotides, the CDR3 is TGTGCCAGCAGTCCACAATGGTGGTACACTGAAGCTTTCTTT. The whole variable domain, filled in from reference TRBV28 and TRBJ1-1, reads DVKVTQSSRYLVKRTGEKVFLECVQDMDHENMFWYRQDPGLGLRLIYFSYDVKMKEKGDIPEGYSVSREKKERFSLILESASTNQTSMYLCASSPQWWYTEAFFGQGTRLTVV.

The genes are TRBV19 and TRBJ1-2; possible D gene TRBD1, 5 bases. The CDR3 is made up of 14 amino acids. With 5 bases removed from V and 4 bases from J, the gap between germline ends came to 14 bases. Germline lookup yields CDR1 LNHDA and CDR2 SQIVND (reference sequence). CDR3 coding DNA: TGTGCCAGTAGTCCCCGAGGAGGGACCTATGGCTACACCTTC. This codes for CASSPRGGTYGYTF. The variable domain in full, completed from reference TRBV19 and TRBJ1-2, reads DGGITQSPKYLFRKEGQNVTLSCEQNLNHDAMYWYRQDPGQGLRLIYYSQIVNDFQKGDIAEGYSVSREKKESFPLTVTSAQKNPTAFYLCASSPRGGTYGYTFGSGTRLTVV.

The chain couples TRBV2 to TRBJ2-7; D is unclear. Trimming pared 7 bases from V and 5 bases from J, leaving 12 bases between. Germline V lookup: CDR1 SNHLY, CDR2 FYNNEI. The length of the CDR3 is 12 residues. CDR3 sequence reads: CASTITSDEQYF. CDR3 DNA sequence: TGTGCCAGCACAATCACGAGCGACGAGCAGTACTTC.

The chain joins TRBV5-1 to TRBJ2-6; 8 bases fit TRBD1. Germline values: CDR1 SGHRS, CDR2 YFSETQ. This CDR3 comprises 13 residues. With V trimmed by 4 bases and J by 11 bases, 5 bases remained unmatched. The CDR3 loop reads CASSGGQGDVLTF. CDR3 DNA: TGCGCCAGCAGCGGAGGACAGGGTGACGTCCTGACTTTC.

V usage is TRBV28 and J usage is TRBJ2-1; D uncertain. The CDR3 is 14 amino acids. V gave up 1 base and J gave up 7 bases, with 11 bases separating them. Germline V gene sequence: CDR1 MDHEN, CDR2 SYDVKM. The CDR3 DNA reads as TGTGCCAGCAGTTTATCCCTTAGTAGAAATGAGCAGTTCTTC. Protein product: CASSLSLSRNEQFF.

The chain employs TRBV9 and TRBJ2-5; TRBD2 matches 7 bases. CDR1 SGDLS and CDR2 YYNGEE come from the germline V gene. V lost 7 bases, J lost 4 bases, and 10 bases stayed unmatched. The CDR3 length is 14 residues. CDR3 DNA: TGTGCCAGCTCCGGGGAGGGGTTTAGAGAGACCCAGTACTTC. Translated: CASSGEGFRETQYF.

A single count supports this clone. The chain combines TRBV4-3 with TRBJ2-5; TRBD1 might be the D (6 bases). Germline V lookup: CDR1 LGHNA, CDR2 YSLEER. This CDR3 is built from 15 residues. Deletions cut 2 bases from V and 2 bases from J, with 12 bases between. CDR3 region: CASSQYGTLQETQYF. CDR3 DNA sequence: TGCGCCAGCAGCCAATACGGGACATTACAAGAGACCCAGTACTTC.

The chain recombines TRBV10-2 with TRBJ2-1; TRBD2 is a possible D gene (6 bases). Trimming stripped 6 bases from V and 1 base from J, with 13 bases between. Looked up from germline, CDR1 is WSHSY and CDR2 is SAAADI. The CDR3 sequence is 15 residues long. CDR3 DNA sequence: TGCGCCAGCAGGACAAGACTAGATTCCTACAATGAGCAGTTCTTC. Protein product: CASRTRLDSYNEQFF.

This clone was counted a single time. The chain has TRBV29-1 and TRBJ2-5, with a tentative D call TRBD2 (5 bases). V lost 7 bases and J 7 bases, leaving 19 bases between the germline ends. This CDR3 contains 13 residues. CDR1 and CDR2 (germline): SQVTM, ANQGSEA. This chain's CDR3 is CSAKRIGPTTQYF. The DNA for the CDR3 is TGCAGCGCCAAGCGGATAGGCCCTACGACCCAGTACTTC.

Here the CDR3 reads CASSLAWLAGGREQFF. For the CDR3, the DNA is TGTGCCAGCAGCTTAGCGTGGCTAGCGGGGGGTAGAGAGCAGTTCTTC. The genes are TRBV7-2 and TRBJ2-1; 11 bases agree with TRBD2. The CDR3 is made up of 16 amino acids. In germline, CDR1 is SGHTA, CDR2 FQGNSA. The V and J ends lost 0 bases and 10 bases, in that order; junction bases with no gene match: 8.